This T cell receptor beta chain originates from a study of radiotherapy plus CTLA-4 blockade in lung cancer. Study context: In approximately 17% of patients, objective responses were seen; 30% to 35% had disease control. Study-level findings and limits: TCR clones of tumor origin grew in blood after radiotherapy plus ipilimumab.

Enrolled patients, whose metastatic non-small-cell lung cancer was chemo-refractory, received focal radiation plus CTLA-4 blockade with ipilimumab. V lost 8 bases to trimming and J lost 2 bases, with 9 bases between them. The CDR3 is 13 residues long. Germline V gene sequence: CDR1 WNHNN, CDR2 SYGVQD (reference sequence). Regarding this clone: No antigen is known for it.

The protocol was immunoSEQ multiplex PCR, while the TCRdb copy is restricted to in-frame clones and leaves out a portion. The sample includes 50,000 or so clones, more than 70% of them seen just once. This chain links TRBV10-1 with TRBJ2-2; D is ambiguous. This receptor was obtained from a human donor with non-small cell lung cancer who had stable disease on radiotherapy plus ipilimumab. Sample: peripheral blood, taken from a patient treated with radiotherapy plus ipilimumab. For the CDR3, the DNA is TGCGCCAGCTCAAACACTAACACCGGGGAGCTGTTTTTT. This gives the protein CASSNTNTGELFF.